This is a list of T cell receptor beta chains from one sample in a study of CD8 T cells in Susac syndrome. TCRdb recomputed calls from the immunoSEQ multiplex PCR reads with MiXCR, one row per CDR3 protein. This sample yields 120,000 or so distinct CDR3 sequences, of which about 94% are seen a single time; 0.21% belongs to the top ten. The sequencing input was CD8+ T cells from PBMCs. These receptors came from a human donor with Susac syndrome. The CDR3 runs from the conserved cysteine through the conserved F or W. Fields, in order: clone size, J gene, V gene, D gene, CDR3 DNA, CDR3 protein. A D gene is named only where the DNA matches it firmly. Size is omitted from some rows. Given values are once, few, many or a class for expanded clones.

>.|TRBJ1-1|TRBV11-2|.
TGTGCCAGCAGCTTAGGGTCGTCAAGAGGACGCACTGAAGCTTTCTTT
CASSLGSSRGRTEAFF
>.|TRBJ2-7|TRBV7-9|.
TGTGCCAGCAGCTTAGATATCTCCCTCTCCTACGAGCAGTACTTC
CASSLDISLSYEQYF
>.|TRBJ2-5|TRBV2|.
TGTGCCAGCAGGAGCCAGATCCGTGAGACCCAGTACTTC
CASRSQIRETQYF
>.|TRBJ2-1|TRBV3-1|TRBD2
TGTGCCAGCAGCCAAGATACCGGACTAGCGGGTACCTCCTACAATGAGCAGTTCTTC
CASSQDTGLAGTSYNEQFF
>once|TRBJ1-5|TRBV6-5|.
TGTGCCAGCAGTTACTCCGAGAATCAGCCCCAGCATTTT
CASSYSENQPQHF
>.|TRBJ1-1|TRBV12-5|.
TGTGCTAGTGGTTGGACTGGGACGAACACTGAAGCTTTCTTT
CASGWTGTNTEAFF
>.|TRBJ2-7|TRBV7-3|TRBD2
TGTGCCAGCAGCTGCCGACTAGCGGGAGGGCCCCCGTTCTCCGAGCAGTACTTC
CASSCRLAGGPPFSEQYF
>once|TRBJ2-1|TRBV9|TRBD1
TGTGCCAGCAGCGGGGGACAGGGAGTGTCCTTGGACAATGAGCAGTTCTTC
CASSGGQGVSLDNEQFF
>.|TRBJ1-1|TRBV20-1|.
TGCAGTGCTAGAGATCGGGACGCACGTTACACTGAAGCTTTCTTT
CSARDRDARYTEAFF
>.|TRBJ1-6|TRBV20-1|TRBD1
TGCAGTGCTAGAGGAGAGGACAGGGATACTTCACCCCTCCACTTT
CSARGEDRDTSPLHF
>.|TRBJ2-7|TRBV7-8|.
TGTGCCAGCAGCGGGGGCGAGACCTACGAGCAGTACTTC
CASSGGETYEQYF
>.|TRBJ1-2|TRBV27|TRBD1
TGTGCCAGCAGTTTAAGTCGGCAGGGGGGTGGCTACACCTTC
CASSLSRQGGGYTF
>.|TRBJ1-1|TRBV15|TRBD1
TGTGCCACCAGCCCGGGACAGGGGAACACTGAAGCTTTCTTT
CATSPGQGNTEAFF
>.|TRBJ2-5|TRBV4-1|.
TGCGCCAGCAGCCAAGAAAGGCTAGTAGAGACCCAGTACTTC
CASSQERLVETQYF
>.|TRBJ1-5|TRBV19|.
TGTGCCAGTAGTAGTTGGGGTAGCAATCAGCCCCAGCATTTT
CASSSWGSNQPQHF
>.|TRBJ1-1|TRBV6-1|.
TGTGCCAGCAGTCCCACCGGGACCTACCTCATGAACACTGAAGCTTTCTTT
CASSPTGTYLMNTEAFF
>.|TRBJ1-1|TRBV20-1|.
TGCAGTGCTACCGACAGGACAAGCTACACTGAAGCTTTCTTT
CSATDRTSYTEAFF
>.|TRBJ2-3|TRBV15|.
TGTGCCACCAGCAGAGATCTCGGACCCACTACAGATACGCAGTATTTT
CATSRDLGPTTDTQYF
>few|TRBJ2-7|TRBV29-1|.
TGCAGCGTTGAAGGGGTAGCGTCTTCCTACGAGCAGTACTTC
CSVEGVASSYEQYF
>once|TRBJ2-7|TRBV5-6|.
TGTGCCAGCAGCTCCCGGGAGTCTCCCACTACTTTCGAGCAGTACTTC
CASSSRESPTTFEQYF
>.|TRBJ2-1|TRBV3-1|.
TGTGCCAGCAGCCAAGTAGGTAGCGCCGCCTACAATGAGCAGTTCTTC
CASSQVGSAAYNEQFF
>.|TRBJ1-1|TRBV2|TRBD1
TGTGCCAGCAGGACAGGGATTTACACTGAAGCTTTCTTT
CASRTGIYTEAFF
>.|TRBJ1-2|TRBV30|.
TGTGCCTGGAGTGTAGGACAAGGCTATGGCTACACCTTC
CAWSVGQGYGYTF
>.|TRBJ2-3|TRBV5-1|.
TGCGCCAGCAGCTTGGTGGCCCTACACCTTAGCACAGATACGCAGTATTTT
CASSLVALHLSTDTQYF
>.|TRBJ1-5|TRBV6-2/TRBV6-3|.
TGTGCCAGCAGTTACGGGGACTGGCCCCAGCATTTT
CASSYGDWPQHF
>.|TRBJ1-5|TRBV6-5|TRBD1
TGTGCCAGCAGTTTTGGACAGGAGACCTCATGGCCCCAGCATTTT
CASSFGQETSWPQHF
>.|TRBJ2-1|TRBV7-9|.
TGTGCCAGCAGCTTTGGGGGCGGCGTGTACAATGAGCAGTTCTTC
CASSFGGGVYNEQFF
>.|TRBJ2-3|TRBV29-1|TRBD2
TGCAGCGTTGCGCTAGCGGGGGGGAGCACAGATACGCAGTATTTT
CSVALAGGSTDTQYF
>.|TRBJ1-2|TRBV7-2|TRBD1
TGTGCCAGCAGCCCAGCCGCGGGACAGACAAACTATGGCTACACCTTC
CASSPAAGQTNYGYTF
>.|TRBJ2-3|TRBV13|.
TGTGCCAGCAGCTTAGGTGAAACAGATACGCAGTATTTT
CASSLGETDTQYF
>.|TRBJ2-7|TRBV12-3/TRBV12-4|TRBD1
TGTGCCAGCAGTTTGTTCGCAGGGGGCAACGAGCAGTACTTC
CASSLFAGGNEQYF
>.|TRBJ2-1|TRBV15|TRBD2
TGTGCCACCAGCAGAGTAATTGGACTAGCGGGAGTCGATGAGCAGTTCTTC
CATSRVIGLAGVDEQFF
>.|TRBJ1-1|TRBV4-2|.
TGTGCCAGCAGCCAAGAATCGCAAAACACTGAAGCTTTCTTT
CASSQESQNTEAFF
>.|TRBJ2-5|TRBV5-6|TRBD1
TGTGCCAGCAGCACCGGGACAGCGCAAGAGACCCAGTACTTC
CASSTGTAQETQYF
>.|TRBJ2-7|TRBV5-1|TRBD2
TGCGCCAGCAGCGTTACTAGCGGCTACTACGAGCAGTACTTC
CASSVTSGYYEQYF
>.|TRBJ1-5|TRBV5-6|TRBD1
TGTGCCAGCAGCTTGTGGACAGGGTCGCGCAATCAGCCCCAGCATTTT
CASSLWTGSRNQPQHF
>.|TRBJ1-2|TRBV5-1|TRBD1
TGCGCCAGCAGCCAATCGACAGGGGATGGCTACACCTTC
CASSQSTGDGYTF
>.|TRBJ2-7|TRBV29-1|.
TGCAGCGTTGCGCCTCGGGAGTACGAGCAGTACTTC
CSVAPREYEQYF
>.|TRBJ2-3|TRBV6-5|TRBD2
TGTGCCAGCAGCCTAGCGGGAACCCCGACAAATACGCAGTATTTT
CASSLAGTPTNTQYF
>.|TRBJ2-7|TRBV30|.
TGTGCCGGGGGCGAGTCGGGGTCCGGCTACGAGCAGTACTTC
CAGGESGSGYEQYF